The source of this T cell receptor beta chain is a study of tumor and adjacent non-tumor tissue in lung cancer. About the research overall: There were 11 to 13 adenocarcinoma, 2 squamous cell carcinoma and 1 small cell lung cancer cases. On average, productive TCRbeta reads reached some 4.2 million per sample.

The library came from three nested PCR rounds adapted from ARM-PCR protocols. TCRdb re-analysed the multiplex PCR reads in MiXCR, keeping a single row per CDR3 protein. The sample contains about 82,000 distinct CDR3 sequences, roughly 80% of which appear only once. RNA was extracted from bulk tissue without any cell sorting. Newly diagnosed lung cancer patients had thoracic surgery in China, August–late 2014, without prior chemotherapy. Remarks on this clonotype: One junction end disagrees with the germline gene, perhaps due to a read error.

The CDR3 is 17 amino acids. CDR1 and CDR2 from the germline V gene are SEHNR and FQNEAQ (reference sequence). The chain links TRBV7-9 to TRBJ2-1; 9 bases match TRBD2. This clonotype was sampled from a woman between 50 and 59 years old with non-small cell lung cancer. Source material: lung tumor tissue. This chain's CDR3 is CASGLSPGAGGLDEQFF. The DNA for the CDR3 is TGTGCCAGCGGCTTATCTCCAGGCGCGGGAGGGCTGGATGAGCAATTCTTC.